The clone carrying this T cell receptor beta chain was counted many times. Antigen: not known. The data stem from a study of neurological immune-mediated disorders. Regarding the study as a whole: Private repertoires in all groups were suggested by the absence of shared CDR3 amino acid sequences among expanded clones across subjects. A possible signature appeared as one related-CDR3 cluster, in which phylogenetic grouping placed the repertoires of 18 of 34 multiple sclerosis patients. Patients with HTLV-1-associated myelopathy showed the most TCR clonal expansion. Those with multiple sclerosis showed the least, falling below healthy controls.

The CDR3 consists of 13 residues. CDR1 SEHNR and CDR2 FQNEAQ come from the germline V gene (reference sequence). The trim removed 11 bases at V and 10 bases at J, leaving 12 bases unmatched. The authors produced cDNA by 5'RACE using 10-nucleotide random UMIs. TCRdb reprocessed the 5' RACE reads with MiXCR, giving one entry per CDR3 protein. The table records 45,000 to 60,000 distinct CDR3 sequences, around 3.6% of them present only once. The source of this sequence is a man aged 25-45 years with multiple sclerosis. The rearrangement joins TRBV7-9 to TRBJ2-1, with 9 positions matching TRBD2. Material: PBMCs. CDR3: CAEGTSHTGEQFF. Written as DNA, the CDR3 is TGTGCCGAAGGGACTAGCCATACAGGCGAGCAGTTCTTC.